This T cell receptor (beta chain) was captured in a study of T-cell reconstitution after alpha-beta-depleted transplantation in children. Construction of the TCRbeta library involved unique molecular identifiers. TCRdb processed the PCR reads anew with MiXCR; each CDR3 protein has one entry. The table lists around 420,000 distinct CDR3 sequences, around 15% of them singletons. General observations from the study: T-cell counts and diversity at one year following transplant were attributed mainly to newly produced T cells.

The sample holds a few counts of this clonotype. Its antigen is not known. This clonotype was sampled from a boy under two years old who had a stem cell transplant for Wiskott-Aldrich syndrome, so the T cells may come from the graft donor. The source material was PBMCs, mostly from graft donor cells, sampled 360 days after TCRalphabeta/CD19-depleted stem cell transplant.

This CDR3 is CSARQGRGTREQYF. CDR3 nucleotides: TGCAGTGCTCGACAGGGCCGAGGGACTAGAGAGCAGTACTTC. The V call is TRBV20-1, the J call TRBJ2-7; TRBD2 is a possible D gene (8 bases). This CDR3 contains 14 residues. Trimming shortened V by 5 bases and J by 7 bases, and 21 bases separated the two germline ends. Germline CDR1 and CDR2: DFQATT and SNEGSKA (reference sequence).